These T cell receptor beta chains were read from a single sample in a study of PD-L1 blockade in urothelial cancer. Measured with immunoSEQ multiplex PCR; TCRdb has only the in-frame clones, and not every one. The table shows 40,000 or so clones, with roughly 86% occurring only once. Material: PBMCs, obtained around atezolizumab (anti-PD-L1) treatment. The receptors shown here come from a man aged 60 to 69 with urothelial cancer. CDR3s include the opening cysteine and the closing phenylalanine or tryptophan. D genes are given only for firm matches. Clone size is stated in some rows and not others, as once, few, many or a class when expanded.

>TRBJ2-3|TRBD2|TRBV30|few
TGTGCCTGGAGTTCAGATAGCGGGAGAGTAACAGATACGCAGTATTTT
CAWSSDSGRVTDTQYF
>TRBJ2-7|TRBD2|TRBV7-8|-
TGTGCCAGCAGCTCCCGGGCGGGAGTGTCGTACGAGCAGTACTTC
CASSSRAGVSYEQYF
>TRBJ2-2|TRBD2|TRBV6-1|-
TGTGCCAGCAGAGCGGGGGGCGGTTCCGGGGAGCTGTTTTTT
CASRAGGGSGELFF
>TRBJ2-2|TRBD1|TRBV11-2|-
TGTGCCAGCAGCTTGGGACAGTCAGAGACCGGGGAGCTGTTTTTT
CASSLGQSETGELFF
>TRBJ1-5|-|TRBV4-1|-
TGCGCCAGCAGACAAGGGCCATCGGGCAGGGTCAATCAGCCCCAGCATTTT
CASRQGPSGRVNQPQHF
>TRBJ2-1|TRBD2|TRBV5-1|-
TGCGCCAGCAGTCCGACGCTAGCGGGGAACTACAATGAGCAGTTCTTC
CASSPTLAGNYNEQFF
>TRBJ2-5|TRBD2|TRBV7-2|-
TGTGCCAGCAGCTTAGGGGACCGGGGGGGCAGGGAGACCCAGTACTTC
CASSLGDRGGRETQYF
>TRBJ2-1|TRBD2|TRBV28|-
TGTGCCAGCAGTCCGGGACTAGCGGGGGGTTGGAGCTCCTACAATGAGCAGTTCTTC
CASSPGLAGGWSSYNEQFF
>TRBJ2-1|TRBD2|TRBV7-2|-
TGTGCCAGCAGCCTTACTAGCGGGGGCTTCAATGAGCAGTTCTTC
CASSLTSGGFNEQFF
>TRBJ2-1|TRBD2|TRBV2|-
TGTGCCAGCAGGGTTGGACTAGCGGGGGAGGATGAGCAGTTCTTC
CASRVGLAGEDEQFF
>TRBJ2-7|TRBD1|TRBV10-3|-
TGTGCCACCCAAACCGGGACAGCCTCCTACGAGCAGTACTTC
CATQTGTASYEQYF
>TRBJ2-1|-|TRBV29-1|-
TGCAGCGTGGAGGAAAGGGCCCCGCTTATCGCCCAGTTCTTC
CSVEERAPLIAQFF
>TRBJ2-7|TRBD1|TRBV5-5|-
TGTGCCAGCAGCTTTACAGGGGAGGAGCAGTACTTC
CASSFTGEEQYF
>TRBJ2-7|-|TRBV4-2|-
TGTGCCAGCAGCCAAGCCCTACCGGGAACTTACTACGAGCAGTACTTC
CASSQALPGTYYEQYF
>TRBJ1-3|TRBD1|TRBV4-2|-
TGTGCCAGCAGCCAAGAACAGGGGACTGGAAACACCATATATTTT
CASSQEQGTGNTIYF
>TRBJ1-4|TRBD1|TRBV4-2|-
TGTGCCAGCAGCCAAGATCGCGGGACAGTTGAAAAACTGTTTTTT
CASSQDRGTVEKLFF
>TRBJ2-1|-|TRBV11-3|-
TGTGCCAGCAGGGGAGTCGGGAATGAGCAGTTCTTC
CASRGVGNEQFF
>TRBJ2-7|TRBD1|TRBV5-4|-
TGTGCCAGCAGCTTGGACGGACAGGGAGAGCAGTACTTC
CASSLDGQGEQYF
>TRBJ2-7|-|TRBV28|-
TGTGCCAGTAGGGGCAATTTTTACGAGCAGTACTTC
CASRGNFYEQYF
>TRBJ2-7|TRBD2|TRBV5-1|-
TGCGCCAGCAGCTTGGAGGGTCCGAGCGGGAGCCAGCAGTACTTC
CASSLEGPSGSQQYF
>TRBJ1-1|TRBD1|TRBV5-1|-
TGCGCCAGCAGCCCCCAAGGGACAGGGGGCGAGGGGAACACTGAAGCTTTCTTT
CASSPQGTGGEGNTEAFF
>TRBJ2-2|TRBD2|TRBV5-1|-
TGCGCCAGCAGCCCGACCGGAGCGGGAGTTGGCGGGGAGCTGTTTTTT
CASSPTGAGVGGELFF
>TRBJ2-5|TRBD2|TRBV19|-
TGTGCCAGTAGTCCGAGCGGGGCCCCCCCGACCCAGTACTTC
CASSPSGAPPTQYF